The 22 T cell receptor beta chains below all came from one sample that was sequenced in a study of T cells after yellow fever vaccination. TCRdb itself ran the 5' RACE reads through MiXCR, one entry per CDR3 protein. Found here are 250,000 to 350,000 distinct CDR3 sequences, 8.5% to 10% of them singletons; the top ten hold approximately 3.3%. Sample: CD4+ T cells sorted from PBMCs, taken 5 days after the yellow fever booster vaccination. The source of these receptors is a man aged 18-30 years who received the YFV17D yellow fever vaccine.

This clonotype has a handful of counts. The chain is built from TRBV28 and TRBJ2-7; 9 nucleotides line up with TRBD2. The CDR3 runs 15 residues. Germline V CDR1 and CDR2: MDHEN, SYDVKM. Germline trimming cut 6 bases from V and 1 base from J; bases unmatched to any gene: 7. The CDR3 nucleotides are TGTGCCAGCAGCCGGGGGCTAGCGGGGTCCTACGAGCAGTACGTC. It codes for CASSRGLAGSYEQYV.

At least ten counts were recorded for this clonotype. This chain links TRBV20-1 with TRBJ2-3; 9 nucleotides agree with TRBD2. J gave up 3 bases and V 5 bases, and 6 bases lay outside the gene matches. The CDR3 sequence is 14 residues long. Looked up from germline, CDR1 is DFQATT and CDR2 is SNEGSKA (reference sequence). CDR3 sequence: CSARLAGSTDTQYF. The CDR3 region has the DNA TGCAGTGCTCGCCTAGCGGGAAGTACAGATACGCAGTATTTT.

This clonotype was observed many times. DNA of the CDR3: TGCAGTGCTAGTTTGGGGGGGGCCCTCGGTTCACCCCTCCACTTT. This translates into CSASLGGALGSPLHF. The rearrangement links TRBV20-1 to TRBJ1-6, with D possibly TRBD1 on 6 matching bases. Deletions cut 3 bases from V and 9 bases from J, with 18 bases between. This CDR3 is 15 amino acids long. The germline V gene has CDR1 DFQATT and CDR2 SNEGSKA (reference sequence).

The CDR3 protein is CASSQIPGQGAYEQYF. CDR3 coding DNA: TGTGCCAGCAGCCAAATACCGGGACAGGGGGCTTACGAGCAGTACTTC. This chain links TRBV4-2 with TRBJ2-7; 12 bases map to TRBD1. The length of the CDR3 is 16 residues. Germline CDR1 is LGHNA and CDR2 is YNFKEQ. V lost 2 bases and J lost 4; bases outside the gene matches: 6.

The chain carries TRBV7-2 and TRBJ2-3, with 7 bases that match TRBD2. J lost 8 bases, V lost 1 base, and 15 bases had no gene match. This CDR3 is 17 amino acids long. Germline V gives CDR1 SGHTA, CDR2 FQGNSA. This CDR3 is CASSLGRPGEGQGTQYF. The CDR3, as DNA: TGTGCCAGCAGCTTAGGTCGTCCGGGGGAGGGCCAGGGTACGCAGTATTTT.

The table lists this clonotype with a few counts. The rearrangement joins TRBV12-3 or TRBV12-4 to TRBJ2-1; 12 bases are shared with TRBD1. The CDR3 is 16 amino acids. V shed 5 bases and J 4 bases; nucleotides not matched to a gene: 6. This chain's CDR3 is CASSPGTGGAYNEQFF. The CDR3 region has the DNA TGTGCCAGCAGTCCCGGGACAGGGGGCGCGTACAATGAGCAGTTCTTC.

The CDR3 DNA reads TGTGCCACCAGCAGAGATGCGGGCCAGCCCCAGCATTTT. It translates to CATSRDAGQPQHF. This chain links TRBV15 with TRBJ1-5; D unresolved. The CDR3 covers 13 residues. Trimming removed 0 bases at V and 7 bases at J, with 7 bases between. Looked up from germline, CDR1 is LNHNV and CDR2 is YYDKDF (reference sequence).

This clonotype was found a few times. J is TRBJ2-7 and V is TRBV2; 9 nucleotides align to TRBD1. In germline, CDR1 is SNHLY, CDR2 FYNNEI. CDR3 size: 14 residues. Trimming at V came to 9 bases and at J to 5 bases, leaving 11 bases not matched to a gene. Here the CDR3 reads CASGGTGTANEQYV. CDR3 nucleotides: TGTGCCAGTGGCGGGACAGGGACAGCGAACGAGCAGTACGTC.

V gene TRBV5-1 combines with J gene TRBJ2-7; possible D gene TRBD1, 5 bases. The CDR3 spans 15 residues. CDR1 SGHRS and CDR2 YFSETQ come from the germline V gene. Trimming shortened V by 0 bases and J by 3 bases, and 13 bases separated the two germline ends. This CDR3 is CASSLDPQALYEQYF. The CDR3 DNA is TGCGCCAGCAGCTTGGACCCACAGGCCCTCTACGAGCAGTACTTC. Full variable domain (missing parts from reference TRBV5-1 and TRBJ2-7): KAGVTQTPRYLIKTRGQQVTLSCSPISGHRSVSWYQQTPGQGLQFLFEYFSETQRNKGNFPGRFSGRQFSNSRSEMNVSTLELGDSALYLCASSLDPQALYEQYFGPGTRLTVT.

CDR3: CASTVLADSTGELFF. CDR3 bases: TGCGCCAGCACGGTCCTAGCGGACTCCACCGGGGAGCTGTTTTTT. The chain employs TRBV5-1 and TRBJ2-2; 7 nucleotides agree with TRBD2. This CDR3 has 15 amino acids. Germline CDR1 SGHRS, CDR2 YFSETQ. V shed 6 bases, J shed 4 bases, and the junction held 9 bases outside the gene matches.

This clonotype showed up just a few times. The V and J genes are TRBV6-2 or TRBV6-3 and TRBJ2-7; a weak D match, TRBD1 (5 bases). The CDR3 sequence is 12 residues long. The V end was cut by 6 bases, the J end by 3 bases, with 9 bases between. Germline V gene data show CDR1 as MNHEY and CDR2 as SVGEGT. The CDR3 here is CASRADSYEQYF. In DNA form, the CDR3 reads TGTGCCAGCAGGGCCGACAGCTACGAGCAGTACTTC.

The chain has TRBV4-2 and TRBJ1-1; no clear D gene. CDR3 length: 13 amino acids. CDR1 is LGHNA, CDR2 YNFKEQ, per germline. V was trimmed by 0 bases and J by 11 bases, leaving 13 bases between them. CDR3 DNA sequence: TGTGCCAGCAGCCAAGAATCGTTGAGCGGGGCTTTCTTT. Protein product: CASSQESLSGAFF.

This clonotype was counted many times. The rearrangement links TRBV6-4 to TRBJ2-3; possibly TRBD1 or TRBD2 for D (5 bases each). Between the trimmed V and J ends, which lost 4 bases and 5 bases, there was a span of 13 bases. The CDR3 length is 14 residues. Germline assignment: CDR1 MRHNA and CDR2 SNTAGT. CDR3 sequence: CASSANGARDTQYF. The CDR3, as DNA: TGTGCCAGCAGTGCAAACGGGGCAAGAGATACGCAGTATTTT.

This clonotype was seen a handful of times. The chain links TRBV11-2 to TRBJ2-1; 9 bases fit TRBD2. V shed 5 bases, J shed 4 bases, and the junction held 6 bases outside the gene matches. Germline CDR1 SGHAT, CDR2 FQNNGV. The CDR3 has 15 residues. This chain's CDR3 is CASSRLAGKYNEQFF. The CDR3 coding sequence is TGTGCCAGCAGCCGGCTAGCGGGAAAGTACAATGAGCAGTTCTTC.

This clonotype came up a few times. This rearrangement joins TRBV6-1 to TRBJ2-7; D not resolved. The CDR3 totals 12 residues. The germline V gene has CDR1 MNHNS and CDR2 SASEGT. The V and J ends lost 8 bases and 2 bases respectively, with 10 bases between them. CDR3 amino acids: CASSETPYEQYV. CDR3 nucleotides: TGTGCCAGCTCCGAAACCCCCTACGAGCAGTACGTC.

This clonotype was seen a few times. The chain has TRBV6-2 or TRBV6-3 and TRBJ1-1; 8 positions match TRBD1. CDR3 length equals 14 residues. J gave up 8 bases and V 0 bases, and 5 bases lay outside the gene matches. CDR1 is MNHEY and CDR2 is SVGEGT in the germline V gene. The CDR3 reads CASSYSGTGREAFF. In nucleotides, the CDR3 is TGTGCCAGCAGTTACTCAGGGACAGGCCGGGAAGCTTTCTTT.

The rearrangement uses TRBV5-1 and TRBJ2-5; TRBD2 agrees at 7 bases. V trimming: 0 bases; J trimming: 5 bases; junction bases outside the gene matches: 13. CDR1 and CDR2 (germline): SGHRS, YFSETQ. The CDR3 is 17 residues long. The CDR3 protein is CASSLAVSAGEGETQYF. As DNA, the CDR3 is TGCGCCAGCAGCTTGGCCGTGTCCGCGGGGGAAGGGGAGACCCAGTACTTC.

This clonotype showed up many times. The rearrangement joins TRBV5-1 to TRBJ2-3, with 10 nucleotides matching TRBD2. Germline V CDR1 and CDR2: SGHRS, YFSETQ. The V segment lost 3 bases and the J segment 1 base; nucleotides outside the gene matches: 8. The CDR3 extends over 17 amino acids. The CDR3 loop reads CASSWTSGRVGTDTQYF. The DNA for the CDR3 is TGCGCCAGCAGCTGGACTAGCGGACGCGTGGGCACAGATACGCAGTATTTT.

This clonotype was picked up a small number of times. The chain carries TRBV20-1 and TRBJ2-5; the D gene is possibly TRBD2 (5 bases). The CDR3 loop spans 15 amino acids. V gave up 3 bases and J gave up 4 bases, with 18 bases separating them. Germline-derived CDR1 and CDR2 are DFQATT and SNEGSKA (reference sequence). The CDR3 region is CSASGVRAAGETQYF. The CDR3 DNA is TGCAGTGCTAGTGGGGTGCGAGCGGCGGGAGAGACCCAGTACTTC.

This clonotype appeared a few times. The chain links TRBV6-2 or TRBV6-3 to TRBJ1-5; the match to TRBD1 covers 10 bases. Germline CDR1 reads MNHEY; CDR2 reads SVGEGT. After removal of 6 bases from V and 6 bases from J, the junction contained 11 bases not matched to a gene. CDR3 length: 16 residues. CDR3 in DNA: TGTGCCAGCAGGATAGAGACAGGGGGCACGAGTCAGCCCCAGCATTTT. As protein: CASRIETGGTSQPQHF.

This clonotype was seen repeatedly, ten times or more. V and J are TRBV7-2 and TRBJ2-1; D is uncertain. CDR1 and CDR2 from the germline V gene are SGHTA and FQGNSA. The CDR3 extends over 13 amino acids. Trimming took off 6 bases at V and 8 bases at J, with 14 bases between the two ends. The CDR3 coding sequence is TGTGCCAGCAGTTTTTCTCTAGGCGATGAGCAGTTCTTC. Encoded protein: CASSFSLGDEQFF.

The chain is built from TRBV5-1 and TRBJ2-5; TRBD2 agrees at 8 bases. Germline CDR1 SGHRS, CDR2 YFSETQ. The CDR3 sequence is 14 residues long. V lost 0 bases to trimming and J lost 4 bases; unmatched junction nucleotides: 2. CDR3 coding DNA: TGCGCCAGCAGCTTGGGGGGGACTAGAGAGACCCAGTACTTC. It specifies CASSLGGTRETQYF.